The 2 T cell receptor beta chains given below trace back to one sample, sequenced in a study of shared clonotypes between healthy human individuals. Sequenced by immunoSEQ multiplex PCR; TCRdb stores in-frame clones only, minus some. The table lists fewer than 850,000 clones, around 90% of them singletons. Sequenced sample: memory CD8+ T cells from PBMCs. Documented subset: CD45RO+ cells pooled with CCR7-negative TemRA cells. The receptors were gathered from a man aged 18 to 35 in good health. Some clones in this sample may be carry-over from other donors' samples.

The rearrangement uses TRBV19 and TRBJ2-2; D gene unclear. V dropped 3 bases and J dropped 6 bases, with 11 bases sitting between them. The CDR3 is 14 amino acids. The V gene's germline CDR1 is LNHDA and CDR2 SQIVND (reference sequence). The CDR3 protein is CASSIASGAGELFF. DNA of the CDR3: TGTGCCAGTAGTATCGCTAGTGGGGCCGGGGAGCTGTTTTTT.

The chain couples TRBV13 to TRBJ2-7, with 12 bases identical to TRBD1. V trimming: 2 bases; J trimming: 5 bases; junction bases outside the gene matches: 4. The V gene's germline CDR1 is PRHDT and CDR2 FYEKMQ (reference sequence). The CDR3 consists of 15 residues. The CDR3 nucleotides read TGTGCCAGCAGCTTAAGGGGACAGGGGGCCCACGAGCAGTACTTC. Amino acid sequence: CASSLRGQGAHEQYF.